Included here is one T cell receptor (beta chain) sequence, with context. The antigen is undetermined. V lost 2 bases and J 0 bases, leaving 8 bases between the germline ends. Germline V gene data show CDR1 as KGHSH and CDR2 as LQKENI. CDR3 length: 15 residues. The assay was immunoSEQ multiplex PCR, and TCRdb's table has in-frame clones only and misses some. The sample lists some 680,000 clones, around three quarters seen once, with around 2% in the top ten. Donors were Caucasian adults residing in Nashville, Tennessee, USA. This record belongs to a study of shared clonotypes between healthy human individuals. Study summary: The donor group consisted of a couple of women and a few men, aged 18 to 49.

Study-level points and caveats: Sorted-subset sequencing, rarefaction showed, was incomplete despite large depth. Among donors, clonotype sharing was expected to be affected by sequencing depth.

This chain connects TRBV18 to TRBJ1-5; D remains ambiguous. The TCR was taken from a woman aged 25 to 39 in good health. Sequenced sample: memory CD4+ T cells sorted from blood. Described subset: CD45RA-negative fraction. CDR3 sequence reads: CASSPAGYSNQPQHF. The CDR3 DNA sequence: TGTGCCAGCTCACCAGCAGGATATAGCAATCAGCCCCAGCATTTT.